The next 25 T cell receptor beta chains were all read from a single sample in a study of CD8 T cells in ankylosing spondylitis. TCRdb passed the 5' RACE reads through MiXCR, listing each CDR3 protein once. The table includes some 87,000 distinct CDR3 sequences, around 10% detected once. Sequencing used blood, either unsorted or a sorted T cell fraction (not recorded which). The receptors shown here come from a male donor with ankylosing spondylitis or in good health (not recorded which).

This clonotype has a handful of counts. The rearrangement joins TRBV3-1 to TRBJ1-1; TRBD1 aligns across 7 bases. After removal of 4 bases from V and 2 bases from J, the junction contained 4 bases not matched to a gene. Germline lookup yields CDR1 LGHDT and CDR2 YNNKEL (reference sequence). There are 14 residues in the CDR3. The DNA of the CDR3 is TGTGCCAGCAGCCGACAGGGAATCAACACTGAAGCTTTCTTT. Translating gives CASSRQGINTEAFF.

This clonotype was counted a few times. This chain connects TRBV20-1 to TRBJ1-3; D unclear. V dropped 3 bases and J dropped 0 bases, with 15 bases sitting between them. Looked up from germline, CDR1 is DFQATT and CDR2 is SNEGSKA (reference sequence). There are 16 residues in the CDR3. CDR3 region: CSARAQFEASGNTIYF. In DNA form, the CDR3 reads TGCAGTGCTAGGGCGCAATTTGAAGCCTCTGGAAACACCATATATTTT.

This clonotype was counted many times. V usage is TRBV25-1 and J usage is TRBJ2-5, with no clear D. CDR1 is MGHDK and CDR2 is SYGVNS in the germline V gene. Trimming removed 5 bases from V and 2 bases from J, with 18 bases in between. The CDR3 covers 16 residues. This CDR3 is CASSPRLRLVQETQYF. The CDR3 bases are TGTGCCAGCAGTCCCCGTCTCAGGCTCGTACAAGAGACCCAGTACTTC.

There are many counts of this clonotype. V gene TRBV5-1 combines with J gene TRBJ2-5; D is perhaps TRBD1 (5 bases). The CDR3 consists of 13 residues. Germline V gives CDR1 SGHRS, CDR2 YFSETQ. The V and J ends lost 2 bases and 5 bases respectively, with 10 bases between them. CDR3 sequence: CASSFKGWETQYF. In nucleotides, the CDR3 is TGCGCCAGCAGCTTCAAGGGGTGGGAGACCCAGTACTTC.

This chain uses TRBV7-2 with TRBJ1-5; D gene uncertain. The CDR3 sequence is 15 residues long. The V end was cut by 1 base, the J end by 2 bases, with 9 bases between. Germline assignment: CDR1 SGHTA and CDR2 FQGNSA. The CDR3 DNA sequence: TGTGCCAGCAGCTTAGGGGTTTGGGGCAATCAGCCCCAGCATTTT. It translates to CASSLGVWGNQPQHF.

This clonotype appeared many times. This chain links TRBV10-3 with TRBJ2-3, with D perhaps TRBD1 or TRBD2 (5 bases each). The CDR3 is 16 residues long. Trimming pared 6 bases from V and 1 base from J, leaving 17 bases between. CDR1 and CDR2 (germline): ENHRY, SYGVKD. The CDR3 reads CAIRSGITGGTDTQYF. As DNA, the CDR3 is TGTGCCATCAGATCGGGGATTACAGGCGGCACAGATACGCAGTATTTT.

This clonotype has ten or more counts. The chain's CDR3 is CSDRAPTDTQYF. CDR3 DNA: TGCAGTGATCGGGCCCCCACAGATACGCAGTATTTT. The J gene is TRBJ2-3, the V gene TRBV20-1; D not certain. The germline CDR1 and CDR2 sequences are DFQATT and SNEGSKA (reference sequence). The CDR3 consists of 12 residues. Trimming cost V 7 bases and J 2 bases, with 10 bases left between them.

Points on this clonotype: Because it lacks the conserved phenylalanine or tryptophan at the end, this CDR3 is likely a read error. This sequence joins TRBV12-3 or TRBV12-4 and TRBJ2-7; D assignment may be TRBD1 or TRBD2 (5 bases each). Trimming pared 5 bases from V and 5 bases from J, leaving 19 bases between. The CDR3 sequence is 15 residues long. The CDR3 loop is CASSRDERYQDEQYL. CDR3 nucleotides: TGTGCCAGCAGTCGGGACGAGAGATACCAAGACGAGCAGTACTTA.

This clonotype was found many times. This chain joins TRBV15 and TRBJ2-7, with D unclear. Germline V gene sequence: CDR1 LNHNV, CDR2 YYDKDF (reference sequence). The CDR3 consists of 13 residues. Between the trimmed V and J ends, which lost 3 bases and 2 bases, there was a span of 8 bases. CDR3: CATSSGQAYEQYF. DNA for the CDR3: TGTGCCACCAGCAGTGGTCAGGCCTACGAGCAGTACTTC.

In its sample, this clonotype was seen many times. The V and J genes are TRBV27 and TRBJ1-4; D is unclear. This CDR3 contains 15 residues. CDR1 and CDR2 (germline): MNHEY, SMNVEV (reference sequence). Trimming pared 5 bases from V and 5 bases from J, leaving 15 bases between. Written as DNA, the CDR3 is TGTGCCAGCAGTCGCTCCGCCCCACTGAATGAAAAACTGTTTTTT. It yields the protein CASSRSAPLNEKLFF. The whole variable domain, remainder taken from reference TRBV27 and TRBJ1-4, is EAQVTQNPRYLITVTGKKLTVTCSQNMNHEYMSWYRQDPGLGLRQIYYSMNVEVTDKGDVPEGYKVSRKEKRNFPLILESPSPNQTSLYFCASSRSAPLNEKLFFGSGTQLSVL.

This clonotype has ten or more counts. This rearrangement joins TRBV7-3 to TRBJ2-2; possible D gene TRBD2, 5 bases. The germline V gene has CDR1 SGHTA and CDR2 FQGTGA. V was shortened by 0 bases and J by 5 bases, with 7 bases between the two germline ends. The CDR3 consists of 14 residues. For the CDR3, the DNA is TGTGCCAGCAGCTTAACGGCGGGTACCGGGGAGCTGTTTTTT. It is translated as CASSLTAGTGELFF. Variable domain in full (rest from reference TRBV7-3 and TRBJ2-2): GAGVSQTPSNKVTEKGKYVELRCDPISGHTALYWYRQSLGQGPEFLIYFQGTGAADDSGLPNDRFFAVRPEGSVSTLKIQRTERGDSAVYLCASSLTAGTGELFFGEGSRLTVL.

Regarding this clonotype: A much more abundant neighbour one base away suggests this may be a read error. The chain couples TRBV28 to TRBJ2-7; 9 bases are a match to TRBD1. V shed 0 bases, J shed 6 bases, and the junction held 9 bases outside the gene matches. The CDR3 is 16 amino acids. The V gene's germline CDR1 is MDHEN and CDR2 SYDVKM. The CDR3 loop is CASSLWVGQGGCEQYF. The CDR3 DNA follows: TGTGCCAGCAGTTTATGGGTGGGACAGGGTGGCTGCGAGCAGTACTTC. The whole variable domain, remainder taken from reference TRBV28 and TRBJ2-7, is DVKVTQSSRYLVKRTGEKVFLECVQDMDHENMFWYRQDPGLGLRLIYFSYDVKMKEKGDIPEGYSVSREKKERFSLILESASTNQTSMYLCASSLWVGQGGCEQYFGPGTRLTVT.

This clonotype appeared many times. The chain has TRBV24-1 and TRBJ1-2; D perhaps matches TRBD1 (5 bases). The CDR3 has 14 residues. The germline V gene has CDR1 KGHDR and CDR2 SFDVKD. Trimming removed 4 bases at V and 7 bases at J, with 15 bases between. The CDR3 nucleotides read TGTGCCACCAGTGACTCCGGGACCTCCCTTGGCTACACCTTC. It translates to CATSDSGTSLGYTF.

Comment on this clonotype: A read error is likely, as this CDR3 ends without the conserved phenylalanine or tryptophan. This chain joins TRBV5-1 and TRBJ1-3; TRBD1 agrees at 9 bases. CDR1 is SGHRS, CDR2 YFSETQ, per germline. This CDR3 comprises 17 residues. In nucleotides, the CDR3 is TGTGCCAGCAGTACGAGTCGACAGGGGGTAGCTGGAAACACCATATATTTA. As protein: CASSTSRQGVAGNTIYL.

This clonotype has a count of ten or more. This rearrangement joins TRBV5-1 to TRBJ2-3; D unclear. The length of the CDR3 is 14 residues. Germline V lookup: CDR1 SGHRS, CDR2 YFSETQ. Trimming left V 0 bases short and J 0 bases short, with 5 bases between. CDR3 sequence reads: CASSLAVSTDTQYF. In nucleotides, the CDR3 is TGCGCCAGCAGCTTGGCTGTTAGCACAGATACGCAGTATTTT.

The J gene is TRBJ2-1, the V gene TRBV6-5; perhaps TRBD1 as D (6 bases). V was trimmed by 7 bases and J by 9 bases, leaving 13 bases between them. The germline gives CDR1 MNHEY, CDR2 SVGAGI. This CDR3 contains 12 residues. The CDR3 coding sequence is TGTGCCAGCACCGCCCAGGGGTCTGAGCAGTTCTTC. It codes for CASTAQGSEQFF.

This clonotype was seen many times. This chain joins TRBV6-2 or TRBV6-3 and TRBJ2-3, with a tentative D call TRBD2 (6 bases). Per the germline V gene, CDR1 is MNHEY and CDR2 is SVGEGT. The CDR3 sequence is 17 residues long. V was clipped by 5 bases and J by 1 base, with 19 bases between them. DNA for the CDR3: TGTGCCAGCAGTCTACGGACCGCGGGACCTCGCACAGATACGCAGTATTTT. This codes for CASSLRTAGPRTDTQYF.

This clonotype was counted many times. The J gene is TRBJ2-7, the V gene TRBV15, with 7 positions matching TRBD2. The V gene's germline CDR1 is LNHNV and CDR2 YYDKDF (reference sequence). V gave up 4 bases and J gave up 3 bases; unmatched junction bases: 6. There are 14 residues in the CDR3. CDR3 sequence: CATSIRGVNYEQYF. DNA for the CDR3: TGTGCCACCAGCATCCGGGGGGTAAACTACGAGCAGTACTTC. The whole variable domain, remainder taken from reference TRBV15 and TRBJ2-7, is DAMVIQNPRYQVTQFGKPVTLSCSQTLNHNVMYWYQQKSSQAPKLLFHYYDKDFNNEADTPDNFQSRRPNTSFCFLDIRSPGLGDTAMYLCATSIRGVNYEQYFGPGTRLTVT.

This clonotype was detected ten times or more. The chain couples TRBV29-1 to TRBJ1-1; D possibly corresponds to TRBD1 (6 bases). Per the germline V gene, CDR1 is SQVTM and CDR2 is ANQGSEA. Trimming removed 7 bases at V and 1 base at J, with 13 bases between. CDR3 length equals 13 residues. The CDR3 nucleotides read TGCAGCGCCGTTAGGACAGAGAACACTGAAGCTTTCTTT. This sequence encodes CSAVRTENTEAFF.

This chain joins TRBV4-2 and TRBJ2-3, with D possibly matching TRBD2 (5 bases). The germline gives CDR1 LGHNA, CDR2 YNFKEQ. Trimming took 7 bases from V and 2 from J, leaving 10 bases between them. The CDR3 totals 13 residues. The CDR3 bases are TGTGCCAGCAAGGAGCGGTCCACAGATACGCAGTATTTT. Residues: CASKERSTDTQYF.

This clonotype was found many times. The J gene is TRBJ2-1, the V gene TRBV7-2; tentative D call: TRBD2 (6 bases). This CDR3 spans 15 amino acids. V was clipped by 5 bases and J by 7 bases, with 18 bases between them. Germline V gene data show CDR1 as SGHTA and CDR2 as FQGNSA. The CDR3 loop is CASSQPGLRVNEQFF. CDR3 in DNA: TGTGCCAGCAGCCAACCGGGACTCCGCGTTAATGAGCAGTTCTTC.

This clonotype was observed many times. The V gene is TRBV5-6, the J gene TRBJ2-1; D is unresolved. The CDR3 loop spans 12 amino acids. V lost 5 bases and J lost 6, with 9 bases in between. Germline assignment: CDR1 SGHDT and CDR2 YYEEEE. CDR3 nucleotide sequence: TGTGCCAGCAGTAGACTCTCCAATGAGCAGTTCTTC. Protein product: CASSRLSNEQFF.

In its sample, this clonotype was seen a few times. The chain is built from TRBV5-5 and TRBJ2-3, with D possibly being TRBD2 (7 bases). Per germline, CDR1 SGHKS and CDR2 YYEKEE (reference sequence). The ends were cut back, 5 bases at V and 11 bases at J, with 18 bases in the middle. CDR3 size: 13 residues. The CDR3 sequence is CASSPGLGGGQYF. The DNA for the CDR3 is TGTGCCAGCAGTCCCGGACTAGGGGGTGGGCAGTATTTT.

Comment on this clonotype: Just one base apart from a much larger clone, this may be a read error. This chain joins TRBV28 and TRBJ2-7; tentatively, D is TRBD2 (5 bases). The CDR3 extends over 13 amino acids. Per germline, CDR1 MDHEN and CDR2 SYDVKM. In DNA, the CDR3 is TGTGTCAGCAGTTTAGGTGGCGGGCCCGAGCAGTACTTC. Its translation: CVSSLGGGPEQYF. The whole variable domain, remainder taken from reference TRBV28 and TRBJ2-7, is DVKVTQSSRYLVKRTGEKVFLECVQDMDHENMFWYRQDPGLGLRLIYFSYDVKMKEKGDIPEGYSVSREKKERFSLILESASTNQTSMYLCVSSLGGGPEQYFGPGTRLTVT.

This clonotype appeared many times. The chain joins TRBV6-1 to TRBJ2-1, with D possibly TRBD1 on 6 matching bases. Germline V gene data show CDR1 as MNHNS and CDR2 as SASEGT. Trimming cost V 6 bases and J 16 bases, with 19 bases left between them. The length of the CDR3 is 12 residues. The CDR3 is CASRLGAARHFF. As DNA, the CDR3 is TGTGCCAGCAGATTGGGGGCTGCAAGGCATTTCTTC.